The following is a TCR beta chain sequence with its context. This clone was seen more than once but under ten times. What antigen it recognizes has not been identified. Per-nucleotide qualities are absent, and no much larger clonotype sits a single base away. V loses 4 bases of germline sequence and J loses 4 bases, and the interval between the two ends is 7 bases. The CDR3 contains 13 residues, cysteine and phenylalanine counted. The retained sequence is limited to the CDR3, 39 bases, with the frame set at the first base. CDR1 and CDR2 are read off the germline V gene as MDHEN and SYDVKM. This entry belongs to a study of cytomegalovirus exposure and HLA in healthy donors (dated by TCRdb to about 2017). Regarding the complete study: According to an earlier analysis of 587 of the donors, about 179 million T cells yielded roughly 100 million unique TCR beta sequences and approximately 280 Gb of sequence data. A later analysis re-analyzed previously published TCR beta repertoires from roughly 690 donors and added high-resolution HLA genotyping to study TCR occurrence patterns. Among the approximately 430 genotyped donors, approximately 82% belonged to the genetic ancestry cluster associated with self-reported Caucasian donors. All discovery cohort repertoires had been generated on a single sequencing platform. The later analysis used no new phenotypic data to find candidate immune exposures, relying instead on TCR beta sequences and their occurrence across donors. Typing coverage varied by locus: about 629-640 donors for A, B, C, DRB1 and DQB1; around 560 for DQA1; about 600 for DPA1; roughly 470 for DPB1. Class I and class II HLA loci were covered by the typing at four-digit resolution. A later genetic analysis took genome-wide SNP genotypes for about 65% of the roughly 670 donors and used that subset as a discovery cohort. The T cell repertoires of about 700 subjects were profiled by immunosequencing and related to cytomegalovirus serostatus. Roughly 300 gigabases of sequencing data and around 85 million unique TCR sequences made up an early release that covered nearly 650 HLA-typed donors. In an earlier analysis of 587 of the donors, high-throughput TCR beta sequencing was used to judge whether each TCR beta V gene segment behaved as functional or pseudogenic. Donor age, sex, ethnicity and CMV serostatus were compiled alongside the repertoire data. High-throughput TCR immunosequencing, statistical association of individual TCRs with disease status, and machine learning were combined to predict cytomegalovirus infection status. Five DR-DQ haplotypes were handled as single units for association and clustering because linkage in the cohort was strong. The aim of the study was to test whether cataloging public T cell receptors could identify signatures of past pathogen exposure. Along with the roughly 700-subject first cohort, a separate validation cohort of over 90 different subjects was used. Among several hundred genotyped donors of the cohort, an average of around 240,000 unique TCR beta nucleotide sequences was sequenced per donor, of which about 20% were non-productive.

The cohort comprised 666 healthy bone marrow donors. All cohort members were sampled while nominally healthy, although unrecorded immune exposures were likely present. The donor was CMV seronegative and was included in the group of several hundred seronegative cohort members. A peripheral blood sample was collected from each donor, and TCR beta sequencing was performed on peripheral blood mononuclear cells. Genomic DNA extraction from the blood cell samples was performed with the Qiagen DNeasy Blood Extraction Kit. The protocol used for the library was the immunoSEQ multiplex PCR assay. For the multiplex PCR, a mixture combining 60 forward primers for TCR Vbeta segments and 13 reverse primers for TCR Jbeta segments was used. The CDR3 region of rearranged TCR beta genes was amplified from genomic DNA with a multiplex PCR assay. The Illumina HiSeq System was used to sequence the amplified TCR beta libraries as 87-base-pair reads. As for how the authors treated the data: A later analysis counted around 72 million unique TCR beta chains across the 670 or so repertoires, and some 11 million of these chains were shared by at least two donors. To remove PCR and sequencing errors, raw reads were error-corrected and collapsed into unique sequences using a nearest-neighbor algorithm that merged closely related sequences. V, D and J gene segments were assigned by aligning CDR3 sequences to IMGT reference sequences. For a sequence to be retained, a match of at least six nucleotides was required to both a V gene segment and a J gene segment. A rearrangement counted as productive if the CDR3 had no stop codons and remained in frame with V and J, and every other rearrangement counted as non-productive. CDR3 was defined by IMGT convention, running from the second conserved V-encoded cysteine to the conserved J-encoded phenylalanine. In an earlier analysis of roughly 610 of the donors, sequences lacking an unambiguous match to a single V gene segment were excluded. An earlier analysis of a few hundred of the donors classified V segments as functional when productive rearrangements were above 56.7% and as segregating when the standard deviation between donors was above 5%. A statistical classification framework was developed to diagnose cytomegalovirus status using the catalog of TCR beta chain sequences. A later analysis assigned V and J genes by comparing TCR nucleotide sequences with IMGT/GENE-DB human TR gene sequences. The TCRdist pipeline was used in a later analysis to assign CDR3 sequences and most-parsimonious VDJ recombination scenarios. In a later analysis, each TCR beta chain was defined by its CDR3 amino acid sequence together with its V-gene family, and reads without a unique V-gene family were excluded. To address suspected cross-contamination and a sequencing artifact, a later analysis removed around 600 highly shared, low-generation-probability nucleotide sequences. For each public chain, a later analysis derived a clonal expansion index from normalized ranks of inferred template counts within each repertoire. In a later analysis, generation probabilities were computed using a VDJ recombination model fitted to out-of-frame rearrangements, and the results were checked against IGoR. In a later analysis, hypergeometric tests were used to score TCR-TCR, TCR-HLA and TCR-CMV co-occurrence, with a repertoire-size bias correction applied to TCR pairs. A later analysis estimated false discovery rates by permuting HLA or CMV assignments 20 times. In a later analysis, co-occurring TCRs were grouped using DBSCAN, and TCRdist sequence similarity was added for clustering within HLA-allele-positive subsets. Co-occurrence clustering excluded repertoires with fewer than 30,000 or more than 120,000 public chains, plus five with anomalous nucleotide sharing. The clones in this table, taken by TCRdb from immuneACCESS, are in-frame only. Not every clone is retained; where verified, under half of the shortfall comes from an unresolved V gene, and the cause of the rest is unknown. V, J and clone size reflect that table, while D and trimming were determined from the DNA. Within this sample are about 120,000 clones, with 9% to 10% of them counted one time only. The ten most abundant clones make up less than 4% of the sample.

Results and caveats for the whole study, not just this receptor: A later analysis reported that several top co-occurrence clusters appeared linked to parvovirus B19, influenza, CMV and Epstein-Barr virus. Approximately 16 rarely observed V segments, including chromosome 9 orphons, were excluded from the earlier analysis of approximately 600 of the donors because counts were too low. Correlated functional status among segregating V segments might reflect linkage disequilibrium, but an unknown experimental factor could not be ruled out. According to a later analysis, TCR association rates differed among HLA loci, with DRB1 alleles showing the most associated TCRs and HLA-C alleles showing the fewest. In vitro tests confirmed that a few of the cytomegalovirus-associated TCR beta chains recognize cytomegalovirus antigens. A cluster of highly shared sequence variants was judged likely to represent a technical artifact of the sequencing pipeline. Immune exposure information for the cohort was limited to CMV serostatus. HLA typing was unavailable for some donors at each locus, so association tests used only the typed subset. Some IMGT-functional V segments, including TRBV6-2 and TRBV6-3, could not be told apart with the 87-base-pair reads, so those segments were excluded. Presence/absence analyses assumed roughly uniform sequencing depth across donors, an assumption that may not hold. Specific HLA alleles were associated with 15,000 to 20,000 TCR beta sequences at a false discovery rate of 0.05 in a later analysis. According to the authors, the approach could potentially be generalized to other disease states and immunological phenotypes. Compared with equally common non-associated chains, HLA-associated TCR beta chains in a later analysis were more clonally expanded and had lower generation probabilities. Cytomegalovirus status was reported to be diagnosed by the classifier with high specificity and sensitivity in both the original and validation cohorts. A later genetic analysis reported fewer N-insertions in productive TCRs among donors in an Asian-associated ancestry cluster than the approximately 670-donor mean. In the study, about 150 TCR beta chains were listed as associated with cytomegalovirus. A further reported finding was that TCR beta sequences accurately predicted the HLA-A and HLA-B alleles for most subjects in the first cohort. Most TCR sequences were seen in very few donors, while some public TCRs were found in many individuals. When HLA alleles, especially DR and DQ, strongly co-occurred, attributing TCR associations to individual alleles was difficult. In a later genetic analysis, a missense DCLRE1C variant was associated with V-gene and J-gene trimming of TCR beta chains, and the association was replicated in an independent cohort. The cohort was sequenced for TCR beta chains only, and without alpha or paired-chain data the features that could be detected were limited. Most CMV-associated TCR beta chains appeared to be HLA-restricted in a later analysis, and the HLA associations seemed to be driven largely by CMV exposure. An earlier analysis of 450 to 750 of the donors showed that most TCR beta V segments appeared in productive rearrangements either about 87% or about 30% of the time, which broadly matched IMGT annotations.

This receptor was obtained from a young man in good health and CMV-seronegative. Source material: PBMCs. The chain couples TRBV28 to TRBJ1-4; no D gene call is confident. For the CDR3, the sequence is CASSWRHNEKLFF. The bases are TGTGCCAGCAGTTGGAGGCATAATGAAAAACTGTTTTTT.